Listed below are T cell receptor beta chains from one sample, sequenced in a study of T-cell memory formation after mild COVID-19. TCRdb used MiXCR to reprocess the 5' RACE reads, holding one entry per CDR3 protein. Seen here are about 400,000 distinct CDR3 sequences, roughly 26% observed once, and the top ten hold about 10%. Sequenced input: PBMCs or a T cell subset sorted from them (not recorded which). These receptors were obtained from an adult woman who had mild COVID-19 (a few samples of this study predate the infection). Cell type and time point are not known. CDR3s include the opening cysteine and the closing phenylalanine or tryptophan. A D gene is named only where the DNA matches it firmly. Clone size, where shown, is once, few, many, or a class for clones that have expanded.

clone size | D gene | J gene | V gene | CDR3 protein | CDR3 DNA
- | TRBD2 | TRBJ2-7 | TRBV6-5 | CASTGPSGYEQYF | TGTGCCAGCACGGGGCCTAGCGGGTACGAGCAGTACTTC
- | TRBD1 | TRBJ2-3 | TRBV6-2/TRBV6-3 | CASSQQGTQYF | TGTGCCAGCAGTCAACAGGGGACGCAGTATTTT
many | TRBD2 | TRBJ2-7 | TRBV4-2 | CASSQDLGSGGPPYEQYF | TGTGCCAGCAGCCAAGATCTGGGGAGCGGGGGACCTCCCTACGAGCAGTACTTC
few | - | TRBJ1-2 | TRBV12-3/TRBV12-4 | CASSPSFRLGYTF | TGTGCCAGCAGCCCTTCGTTTCGTTTAGGCTACACCTTC
- | - | TRBJ2-2 | TRBV3-1 | CASSQRGQGSSTGELFF | TGTGCCAGCAGCCAACGAGGGCAGGGGAGTTCCACCGGGGAGCTGTTTTTT
many | - | TRBJ2-5 | TRBV7-9 | CASSSVRTETQYF | TGTGCCAGCAGCTCCGTGAGAACAGAGACCCAGTACTTC
- | TRBD2 | TRBJ2-2 | TRBV9 | CASSVDSGGHTGELFF | TGTGCCAGCAGCGTCGATTCGGGGGGGCACACCGGGGAGCTGTTTTTT
- | - | TRBJ2-7 | TRBV23-1 | CASSLSRGGLYEQYF | TGCGCCAGCAGTCTAAGCCGTGGGGGACTCTACGAGCAGTACTTC
few | - | TRBJ2-2 | TRBV5-5 | CASRRVLGWGTGELFF | TGTGCCAGCAGGAGAGTGTTGGGGTGGGGCACCGGGGAGCTGTTTTTT
few | - | TRBJ2-2 | TRBV27 | CASSFISGELFF | TGTGCCAGCAGTTTTATCTCCGGGGAGCTGTTTTTT
few | - | TRBJ1-1 | TRBV11-2 | CASSLMAAMNTEAFF | TGTGCCAGCAGCTTAATGGCAGCCATGAACACTGAAGCTTTCTTT
- | TRBD2 | TRBJ2-1 | TRBV12-3/TRBV12-4 | CASSGEGEQFF | TGTGCCAGCAGCGGGGAGGGTGAGCAGTTCTTC
few | - | TRBJ2-2 | TRBV4-2 | CASSQDPGQRVTGELFF | TGTGCCAGCAGCCAAGATCCGGGACAGCGGGTCACCGGGGAGCTGTTTTTT
few | - | TRBJ2-1 | TRBV5-1 | CASSKDNEQFF | TGCGCCAGCAGCAAAGACAATGAGCAGTTCTTC
few | TRBD1 | TRBJ2-1 | TRBV9 | CASSPGGRGNEQFF | TGTGCCAGCAGCCCAGGGGGTAGGGGGAATGAGCAGTTCTTC
- | - | TRBJ2-1 | TRBV5-1 | CASSLDEGVLDEQFF | TGCGCCAGCAGCTTGGACGAAGGGGTCTTGGATGAGCAGTTCTTC
- | - | TRBJ1-2 | TRBV7-2 | CASSLALERRTNYGYTF | TGTGCCAGCAGCTTAGCGCTGGAACGGCGTACTAACTATGGCTACACCTTC
few | TRBD2 | TRBJ2-3 | TRBV9 | CASSVGRGGFTSDTQYF | TGTGCCAGCAGCGTAGGACGGGGGGGCTTTACTTCGGATACGCAGTATTTT
- | TRBD2 | TRBJ2-2 | TRBV9 | CASSPRGLAGNTGELFF | TGTGCCAGCAGCCCACGCGGTCTAGCGGGGAACACCGGGGAGCTGTTTTTT
few | TRBD2 | TRBJ2-7 | TRBV7-8 | CASSSSGRAPGLYEQYF | TGTGCCAGCAGCTCTAGCGGGAGGGCCCCTGGTCTCTACGAGCAGTACTTC
few | - | TRBJ1-1 | TRBV6-2/TRBV6-3 | CASSYRLGVTEAFF | TGTGCCAGCAGTTATCGACTCGGTGTCACTGAAGCTTTCTTT
- | - | TRBJ2-4 | TRBV12-3/TRBV12-4 | CASSTAGQRIRIQYF | TGTGCCAGCAGTACCGCCGGACAGCGAATTCGCATTCAGTACTTC
- | TRBD2 | TRBJ2-1 | TRBV16 | CASSQSGGGYNEQFF | TGTGCCAGCAGCCAATCGGGCGGGGGCTACAATGAGCAGTTCTTC
few | TRBD1 | TRBJ2-5 | TRBV7-3 | CASSSVTGTEETQYF | TGTGCCAGCAGCTCCGTAACCGGGACAGAAGAGACCCAGTACTTC
- | TRBD1 | TRBJ1-2 | TRBV15 | CATSKGQGANYGYTF | TGTGCCACCAGCAAAGGACAGGGGGCCAACTATGGCTACACCTTC
- | TRBD2 | TRBJ2-5 | TRBV2 | CASGTTRETQYF | TGTGCCAGCGGGACTACTAGGGAGACCCAGTACTTC
- | TRBD2 | TRBJ2-7 | TRBV20-1 | CSSWFMVGGEQYF | TGCAGTTCCTGGTTTATGGTGGGGGGGGAGCAGTACTTC
- | - | TRBJ2-1 | TRBV5-1 | CASRRVLETYNEQFF | TGCGCCAGCAGAAGGGTACTAGAAACATACAATGAGCAGTTCTTC
- | - | TRBJ1-1 | TRBV12-3/TRBV12-4 | CASTGGPNTEAFF | TGTGCCAGCACGGGGGGCCCGAACACTGAAGCTTTCTTT
- | TRBD2 | TRBJ2-3 | TRBV25-1 | CASSEHGSGGEEDTQYF | TGTGCCAGCAGTGAACACGGTAGCGGGGGTGAGGAAGATACGCAGTATTTT
- | TRBD1 | TRBJ2-3 | TRBV10-3 | CAISGTGVDTQYF | TGTGCCATCAGTGGCACAGGGGTGGATACGCAGTATTTT
- | TRBD1 | TRBJ1-2 | TRBV4-1 | CASSHWGQGRGGYTF | TGCGCCAGCAGCCACTGGGGACAGGGAAGGGGTGGCTACACCTTC
few | - | TRBJ2-3 | TRBV7-9 | CASSLGQKFTDTQYF | TGTGCCAGCAGCTTAGGACAGAAGTTCACAGATACGCAGTATTTT
- | - | TRBJ2-7 | TRBV24-1 | CATGTTGGEQYF | TGTGCCACCGGTACGACCGGAGGCGAGCAGTACTTC
- | - | TRBJ1-6 | TRBV7-3 | CASSLGYRSPLHF | TGTGCCAGCAGCCTGGGGTACAGGTCACCCCTCCACTTT
few | - | TRBJ2-5 | TRBV5-1 | CASSLALEETQYF | TGCGCCAGCAGCTTGGCTTTGGAAGAGACCCAGTACTTC
- | - | TRBJ2-5 | TRBV2 | CASSPPRDLEETQYF | TGTGCCAGCAGCCCCCCCCGGGACCTAGAAGAGACCCAGTACTTC
few | - | TRBJ2-4 | TRBV3-1 | CASSQDGGAWGIQYF | TGTGCCAGCAGCCAAGACGGCGGGGCCTGGGGCATTCAGTACTTC
- | - | TRBJ1-2 | TRBV2 | CASSEARGTGRYGYTF | TGTGCCAGCAGTGAAGCGAGGGGGACCGGCCGATACGGCTACACCTTC
few | - | TRBJ1-2 | TRBV11-2 | CASSSYRARDTANYGYTF | TGTGCCAGCAGCTCCTATAGAGCCCGGGACACCGCTAACTATGGCTACACCTTC
- | TRBD2 | TRBJ2-1 | TRBV5-6 | CASSLVSGGAYNEQFF | TGTGCCAGCAGCTTGGTGAGCGGGGGTGCCTACAATGAGCAGTTCTTC
few | - | TRBJ2-1 | TRBV7-3 | CASSFSRWGEQFF | TGTGCCAGCAGCTTTAGTAGGTGGGGTGAGCAGTTCTTC
few | - | TRBJ2-3 | TRBV27 | CASSPTPLARPDTQYF | TGTGCCAGCAGTCCCACCCCGTTAGCGAGGCCAGATACGCAGTATTTT
- | TRBD1 | TRBJ2-7 | TRBV3-1 | CASSPWDRGYEQYF | TGTGCCAGCAGCCCTTGGGACAGGGGCTACGAGCAGTACTTC
few | TRBD1 | TRBJ2-2 | TRBV5-6 | CASSFNQGPGQGNTGELFF | TGTGCCAGCAGCTTCAACCAGGGTCCGGGACAGGGCAACACCGGGGAGCTGTTTTTT
- | - | TRBJ2-2 | TRBV7-6 | CASSPQTTNTGELFF | TGTGCCAGCAGCCCGCAAACTACAAACACCGGGGAGCTGTTTTTT
- | - | TRBJ2-3 | TRBV11-3 | CASSQRRDTQYF | TGTGCCAGCAGCCAACGAAGGGATACGCAGTATTTT
- | - | TRBJ1-2 | TRBV3-1 | CASSPGEVDGYTF | TGTGCCAGCAGCCCCGGGGAGGTTGATGGCTACACCTTC
few | TRBD1 | TRBJ1-6 | TRBV7-9 | CASSSRDRLNSPLHF | TGTGCCAGCAGCTCCCGGGACAGATTGAATTCACCCCTCCACTTT
- | - | TRBJ2-5 | TRBV12-3/TRBV12-4 | CASIAPRGETQYF | TGTGCCAGCATAGCACCGAGGGGAGAGACCCAGTACTTC
few | - | TRBJ1-2 | TRBV6-1 | CASSEFDGYGYTF | TGTGCCAGCAGTGAATTTGACGGCTATGGCTACACCTTC
- | - | TRBJ2-7 | TRBV9 | CASSVDEGTYEQYF | TGTGCCAGCAGCGTAGACGAGGGGACCTACGAGCAGTACTTC
few | TRBD2 | TRBJ2-1 | TRBV9 | CASSPSGSGPYNEQFF | TGTGCCAGCAGCCCTAGCGGGAGTGGGCCCTACAATGAGCAGTTCTTC
- | - | TRBJ2-5 | TRBV20-1 | CSARDPVKETQYF | TGCAGTGCTAGAGATCCAGTAAAGGAGACCCAGTACTTC
- | - | TRBJ2-1 | TRBV2 | CATRGGDSYNEQFF | TGTGCCACCCGGGGTGGGGACTCCTACAATGAGCAGTTCTTC
- | TRBD2 | TRBJ2-1 | TRBV2 | CASSAGLAGGKSSYNEQFF | TGTGCCAGCAGTGCTGGACTAGCGGGAGGGAAGAGCTCCTACAATGAGCAGTTCTTC
few | TRBD2 | TRBJ2-7 | TRBV29-1 | CSVPPGAAGGEQYF | TGCAGCGTCCCGCCGGGCGCCGCGGGAGGGGAGCAGTACTTC